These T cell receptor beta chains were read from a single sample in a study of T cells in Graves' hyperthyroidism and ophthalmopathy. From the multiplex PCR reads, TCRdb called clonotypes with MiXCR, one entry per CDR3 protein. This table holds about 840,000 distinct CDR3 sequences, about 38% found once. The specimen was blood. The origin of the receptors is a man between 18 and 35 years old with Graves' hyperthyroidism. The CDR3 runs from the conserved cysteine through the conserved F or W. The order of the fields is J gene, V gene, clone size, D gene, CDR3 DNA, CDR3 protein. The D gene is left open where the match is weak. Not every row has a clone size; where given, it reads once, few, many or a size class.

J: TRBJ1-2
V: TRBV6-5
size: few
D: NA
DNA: TGTGCCAGCAGTTCACCAGGGGAGGGTAACTATGGCTACACCTTC
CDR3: CASSSPGEGNYGYTF

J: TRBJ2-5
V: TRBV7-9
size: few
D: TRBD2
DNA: TGTGCCAGCAGCCAACCTTTGGGGATTCTAGCGGGGCAAGAGACCCAGTACTTC
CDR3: CASSQPLGILAGQETQYF

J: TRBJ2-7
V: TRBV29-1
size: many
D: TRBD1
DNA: TGCAGCGTTGGGGGGACAGGGGAGCAGTACTTC
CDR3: CSVGGTGEQYF

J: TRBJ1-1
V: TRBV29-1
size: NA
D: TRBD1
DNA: TGCAGCGTTGACCCAACAGGGGCGATGGCTGAAGCTTTCTTT
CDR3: CSVDPTGAMAEAFF

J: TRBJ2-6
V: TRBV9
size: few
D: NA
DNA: TGTGCCAGCAGCGTAGCGAGGCAGGGGGGGTCTGGGGCCAACGTCCTGACTTTC
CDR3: CASSVARQGGSGANVLTF

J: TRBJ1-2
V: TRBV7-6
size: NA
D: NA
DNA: TGTGCCAGCAGTTCCGGACAGCTCGAGACCTATGGCTACACCTTC
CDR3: CASSSGQLETYGYTF

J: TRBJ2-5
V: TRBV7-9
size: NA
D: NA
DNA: TGTGCCAGCAGCTCGGCCCGGAATTCGGAGACCCAGTACTTC
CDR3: CASSSARNSETQYF

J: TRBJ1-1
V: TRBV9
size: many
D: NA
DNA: TGTGCCAGCAGCGTAGAGGGCGGTGAAGCTTTCTTT
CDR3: CASSVEGGEAFF

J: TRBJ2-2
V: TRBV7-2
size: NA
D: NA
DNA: TGTGCCAGCAGCTTAGGTGCCTTCATGGCCGGGGAGCTGTTTTTT
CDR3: CASSLGAFMAGELFF

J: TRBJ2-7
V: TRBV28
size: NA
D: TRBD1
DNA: TGTGCCAGCAGTTTGCTGGGACAGGGGGGGCCTGAGCAGTACTTC
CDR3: CASSLLGQGGPEQYF

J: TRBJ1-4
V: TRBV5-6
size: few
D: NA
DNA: TGTGCCAGCAGCTTAAGTGACAGAATTGAAAAACTGTTTTTT
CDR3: CASSLSDRIEKLFF

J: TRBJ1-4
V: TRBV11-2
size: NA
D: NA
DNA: TGTGCCAGCAGCATCCGGACAGAGGGGAATGAAAAACTGTTTTTT
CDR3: CASSIRTEGNEKLFF

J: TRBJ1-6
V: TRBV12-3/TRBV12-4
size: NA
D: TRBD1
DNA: TGTGCCAGCACCTCGGGACAGGGGCGGTCACCCCTCCACTTT
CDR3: CASTSGQGRSPLHF

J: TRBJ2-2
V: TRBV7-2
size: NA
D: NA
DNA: TGTGCCAGCAGCTCGACACTCGGGGAGCTGTTTTTT
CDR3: CASSSTLGELFF

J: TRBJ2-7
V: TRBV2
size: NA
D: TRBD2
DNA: TGTGCCAGCAGTTTCCGTGTAGCGGGATCCTACGAGCAGTACTTC
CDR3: CASSFRVAGSYEQYF

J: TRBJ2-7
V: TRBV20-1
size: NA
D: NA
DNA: TGCAGTGCTAGCACCCGGGACTTTACCTACGAGCAGCACTTC
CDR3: CSASTRDFTYEQHF

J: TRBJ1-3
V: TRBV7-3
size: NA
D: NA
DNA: TGTGCCAGCTCACCACTTAGGACATCTACCTCTGGAAACACCATATATTTT
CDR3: CASSPLRTSTSGNTIYF

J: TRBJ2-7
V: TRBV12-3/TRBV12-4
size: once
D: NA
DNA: TGTGCCAGCGTTGAAGATTCTGGGACGGAAACCTACGAGCAGTACTTC
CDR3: CASVEDSGTETYEQYF

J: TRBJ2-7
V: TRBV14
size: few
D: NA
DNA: TGTGCCAGCAGCCAAGCGGGGGTAGGTCTCGAGCAGTACTTC
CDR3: CASSQAGVGLEQYF

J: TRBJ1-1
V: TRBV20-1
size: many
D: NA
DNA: TGCAGTGCTAGAGGCAGGGGAGATGAAGCTTTCTTT
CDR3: CSARGRGDEAFF

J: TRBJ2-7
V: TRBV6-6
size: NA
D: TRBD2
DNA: TGTGCCAGCAGTTCCCATGGTAGCGGGAGACACGAGCAGTACTTC
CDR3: CASSSHGSGRHEQYF

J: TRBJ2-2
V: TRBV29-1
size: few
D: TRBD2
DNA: TGCAGCGCCGCCCGACTAGCCGCGAACACCGGGGAGCTGTTTTTT
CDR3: CSAARLAANTGELFF

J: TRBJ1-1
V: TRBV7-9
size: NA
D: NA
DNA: TGTGCCAGCAGCCAAGCTCTCTTTCCGGAGGGCACTGAAGCTTTCTTT
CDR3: CASSQALFPEGTEAFF

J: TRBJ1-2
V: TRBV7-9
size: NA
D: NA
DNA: TGTGCCAGCAGCTTATTACGGGCCCCTAGCGATGGCTACACCTTC
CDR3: CASSLLRAPSDGYTF

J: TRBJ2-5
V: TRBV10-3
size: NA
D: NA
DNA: TGTGCCATCAGTGCTAGAGGGCGGGAGACCCAGTACTTC
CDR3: CAISARGRETQYF

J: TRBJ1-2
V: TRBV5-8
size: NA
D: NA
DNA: TGTGCCAACCGGAGGGTCGGTCCTAACTATGGCTACACCTTC
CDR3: CANRRVGPNYGYTF

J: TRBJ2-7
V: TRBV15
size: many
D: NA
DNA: TGTGCCACCAGTGTACAGCGTTCCTACGAGCAGTACTTC
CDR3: CATSVQRSYEQYF

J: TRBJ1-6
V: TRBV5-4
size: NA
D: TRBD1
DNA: TGTGCCAGCAGACCCGACAGGGACTCCTATAATTCACCCCTCCACTTT
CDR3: CASRPDRDSYNSPLHF

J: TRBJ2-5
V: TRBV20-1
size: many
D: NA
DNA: TGCAGTGCCGGACGGACGACGGGGGAGACCCAGTACTTC
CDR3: CSAGRTTGETQYF

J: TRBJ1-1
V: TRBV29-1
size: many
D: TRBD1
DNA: TGCAGCGTTGAAGCGACAGGGACTGAAGCTTTCTTT
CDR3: CSVEATGTEAFF

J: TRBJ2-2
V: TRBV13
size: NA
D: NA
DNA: TGTGCCAGCAGCCCCAGCCACACCGGGGAGCTGTTTTTT
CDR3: CASSPSHTGELFF

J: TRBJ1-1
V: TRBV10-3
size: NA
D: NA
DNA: TGTGCCAGCAGTGAATTAGGACGGGGGGGCGTCACTGAAGCTTTCTTT
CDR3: CASSELGRGGVTEAFF

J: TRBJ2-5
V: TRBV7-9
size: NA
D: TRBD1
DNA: TGTACCAGCAGCTTAACGACAGGGGAGTCGGAGACCCAGTACTTC
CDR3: CTSSLTTGESETQYF

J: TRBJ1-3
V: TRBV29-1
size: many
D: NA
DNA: TGCAGCGTTGAAGATGGAGGGTTGACGTCTGGAAACACCATATATTTT
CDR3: CSVEDGGLTSGNTIYF

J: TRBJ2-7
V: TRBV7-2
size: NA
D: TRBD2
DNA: TGTGCCAGCAGCCCTCTGGGCGGGAGTCATCACGAGCAGTACTTC
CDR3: CASSPLGGSHHEQYF

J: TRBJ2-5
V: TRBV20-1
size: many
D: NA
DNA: TGCAGTGCTAACCGCCTCGAGACCCAGTACTTC
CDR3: CSANRLETQYF

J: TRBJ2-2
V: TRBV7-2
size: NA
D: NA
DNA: TGTGCCAGCAGATCGTCCAGGGCGAACACCGGGGAGCTGTTTTTT
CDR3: CASRSSRANTGELFF

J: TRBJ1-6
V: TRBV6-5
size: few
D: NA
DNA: TGTGCCAGCAGGGCCGATGGTTCACCCCTCCACTTT
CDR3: CASRADGSPLHF

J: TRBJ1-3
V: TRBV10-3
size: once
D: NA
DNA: TGTGCCATCAGTTGGACCCAGGGTGGAAACACCATATATTTT
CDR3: CAISWTQGGNTIYF

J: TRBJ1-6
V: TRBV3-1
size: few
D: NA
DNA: TGTGCCAGCAGCCAAGACATGGGCAGGTTCGAGTCACCCCTCCACTTT
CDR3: CASSQDMGRFESPLHF

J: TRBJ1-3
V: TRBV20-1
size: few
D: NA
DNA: TGCAGTGCTAAGGACGGTTTCTCTGGAAACACCATATATTTT
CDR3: CSAKDGFSGNTIYF

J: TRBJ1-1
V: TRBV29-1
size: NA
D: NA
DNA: TGCAGACAGGGACACTCGGACGCTTTCTTT
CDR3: CRQGHSDAFF

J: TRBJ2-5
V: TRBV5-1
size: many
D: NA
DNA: TGTGCCAGCAGTTTAGAAGGGGAGGAGACCCAGTACTTC
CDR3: CASSLEGEETQYF

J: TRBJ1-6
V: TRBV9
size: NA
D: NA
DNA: TGTGCCAGCAGCCAAGAGGCAGCCAATTCACCCCTCCACTTT
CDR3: CASSQEAANSPLHF

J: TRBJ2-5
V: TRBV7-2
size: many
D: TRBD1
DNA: TGTGCCAGCAGCTTAGGGACAGGGGAGACCCAGTACTTC
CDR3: CASSLGTGETQYF